This TCR beta chain was captured in a study of cytomegalovirus exposure and HLA in healthy donors. The germline gives CDR1 SNHLY, CDR2 FYNNEI. V trimming: 6 bases; J trimming: 6 bases; junction bases outside the gene matches: 14. This CDR3 region has 16 residues. Assay used: immunoSEQ multiplex PCR; TCRdb lists only in-frame clones, some missing. Here the sample spans approximately 160,000 clones, about nine tenths being singletons. The rearrangement joins TRBV2 to TRBJ2-1; the match to TRBD1 covers 7 bases. Sequencing was carried out using PBMCs. This receptor was taken from a woman aged 18-29 years in good health and CMV-seropositive. The CDR3 reads CASRDLNRGQLNEQFF. The CDR3 DNA follows: TGTGCCAGCAGAGACCTGAACAGGGGTCAACTCAATGAGCAGTTCTTC.